This entry features one TCR beta chain sequence. What it binds is unknown. A single-stranded UMI oligo with SP2 sequence was ligated to cDNA 3' ends. An equimolar mix of RC1.1 and RC1.2 primed the beta chain across TRBC1 and TRBC2. TCRdb analysed the UMI-ligation and nested PCR reads with MiXCR anew, one entry per CDR3 protein. The data hold some 50,000 distinct CDR3 sequences, with around a tenth observed a single time. The CDR3 runs to 14 residues. V dropped 2 bases and J dropped 6 bases, with 15 bases sitting between them. The germline V gene encodes CDR1 SQVTM and CDR2 ANQGSEA. These data are taken from a study of quantifying T cell responses using KT2 cells. Study summary: cDNA was made from DNase-treated RNA using alpha and beta constant primers.

Study-level findings and limits: At about one KT2 cell per 100,000 PBMC, KT2 sequences were still detected.

Known numbers of the T cell clone KT2 were added to PBMC. Sequencing used PBMCs spiked with cells of the T cell clone KT2. The V gene is TRBV29-1, the J gene TRBJ2-3; possibly TRBD1 for D (6 bases). This clonotype originated in a human donor. DNA of the CDR3: TGCAGCGTTGAAAGGGACACCTCAACGGATACGCAGTATTTT. This translates into CSVERDTSTDTQYF.